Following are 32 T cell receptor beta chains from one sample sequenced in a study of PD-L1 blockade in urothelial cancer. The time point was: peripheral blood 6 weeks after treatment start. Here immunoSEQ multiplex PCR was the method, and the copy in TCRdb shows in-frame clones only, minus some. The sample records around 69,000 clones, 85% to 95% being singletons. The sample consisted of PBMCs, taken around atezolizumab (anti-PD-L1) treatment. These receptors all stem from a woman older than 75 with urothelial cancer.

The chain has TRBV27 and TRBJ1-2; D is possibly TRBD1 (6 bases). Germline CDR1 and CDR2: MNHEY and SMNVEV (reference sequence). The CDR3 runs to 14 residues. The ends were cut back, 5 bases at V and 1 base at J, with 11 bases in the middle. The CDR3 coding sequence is TGTGCCAGCAGTCCGAGGGGGGGTAACTATGGCTACACCTTC. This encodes CASSPRGGNYGYTF.

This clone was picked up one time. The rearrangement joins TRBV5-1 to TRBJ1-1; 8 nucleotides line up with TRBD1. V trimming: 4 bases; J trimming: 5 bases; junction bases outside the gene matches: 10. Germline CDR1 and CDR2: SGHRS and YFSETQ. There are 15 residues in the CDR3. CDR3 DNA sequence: TGCGCCAGCAGCACGGGAACGGACAGGGCGACTGAAGCTTTCTTT. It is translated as CASSTGTDRATEAFF.

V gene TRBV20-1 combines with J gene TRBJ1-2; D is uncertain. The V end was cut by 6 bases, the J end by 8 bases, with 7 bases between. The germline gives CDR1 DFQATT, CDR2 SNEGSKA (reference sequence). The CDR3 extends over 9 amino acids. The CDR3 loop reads CSAGIGYTF. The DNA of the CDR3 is TGCAGTGCCGGTATCGGCTACACCTTC.

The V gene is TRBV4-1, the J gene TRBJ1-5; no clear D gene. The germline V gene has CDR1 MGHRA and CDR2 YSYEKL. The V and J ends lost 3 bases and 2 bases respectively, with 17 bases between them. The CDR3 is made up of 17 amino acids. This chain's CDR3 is CASSQVNLLGGNQPQHF. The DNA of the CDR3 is TGCGCCAGCAGCCAGGTAAACCTACTGGGAGGCAATCAGCCCCAGCATTTT.

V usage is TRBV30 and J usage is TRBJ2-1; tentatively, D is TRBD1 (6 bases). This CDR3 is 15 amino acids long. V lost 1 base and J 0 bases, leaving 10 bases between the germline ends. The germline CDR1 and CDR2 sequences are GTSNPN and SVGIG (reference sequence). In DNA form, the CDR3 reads TGTGCCTGGAGTGGCACAGGGAGCTCCTACAATGAGCAGTTCTTC. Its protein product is CAWSGTGSSYNEQFF. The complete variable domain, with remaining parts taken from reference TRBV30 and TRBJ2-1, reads SQTIHQWPATLVQPVGSPLSLECTVEGTSNPNLYWYRQAAGRGLQLLFYSVGIGQISSEVPQNLSASRPQDRQFILSSKKLLLSDSGFYLCAWSGTGSSYNEQFFGPGTRLTVL.

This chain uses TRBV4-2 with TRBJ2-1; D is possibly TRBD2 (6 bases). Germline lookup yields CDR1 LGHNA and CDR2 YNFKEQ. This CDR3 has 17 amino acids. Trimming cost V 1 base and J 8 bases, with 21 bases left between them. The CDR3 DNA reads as TGTGCCAGCAGCCAAGGGCCTAGCGATTCCCGGGGGTATGAGCAGTTCTTC. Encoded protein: CASSQGPSDSRGYEQFF.

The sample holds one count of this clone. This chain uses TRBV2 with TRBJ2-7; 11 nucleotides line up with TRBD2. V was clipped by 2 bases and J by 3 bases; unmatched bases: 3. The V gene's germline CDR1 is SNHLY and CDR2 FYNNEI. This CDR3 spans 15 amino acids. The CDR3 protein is CASSELGLADYEQYF. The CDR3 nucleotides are TGTGCCAGCAGTGAATTGGGACTAGCGGACTACGAGCAGTACTTC.

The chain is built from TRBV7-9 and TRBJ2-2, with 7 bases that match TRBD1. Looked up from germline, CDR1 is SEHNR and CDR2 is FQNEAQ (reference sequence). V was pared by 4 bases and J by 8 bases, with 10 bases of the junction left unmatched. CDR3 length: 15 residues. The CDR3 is CASSSRTGEKGELFF. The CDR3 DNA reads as TGTGCCAGCAGCTCCCGTACAGGGGAGAAGGGGGAGCTGTTTTTT. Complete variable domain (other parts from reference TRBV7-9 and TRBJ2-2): DTGVSQNPRHKITKRGQNVTFRCDPISEHNRLYWYRQTLGQGPEFLTYFQNEAQLEKSRLLSDRFSAERPKGSFSTLEIQRTEQGDSAMYLCASSSRTGEKGELFFGEGSRLTVL.

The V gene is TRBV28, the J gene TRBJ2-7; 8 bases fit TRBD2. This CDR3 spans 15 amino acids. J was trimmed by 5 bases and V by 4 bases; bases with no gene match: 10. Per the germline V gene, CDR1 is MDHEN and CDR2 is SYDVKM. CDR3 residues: CASSSGGGEDHEQYF. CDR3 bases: TGTGCCAGCAGTTCCGGGGGGGGCGAAGACCACGAGCAGTACTTC.

The CDR3 DNA is TGTGCCAGTAGTATCCTAGCGGCCGGGGGCGAGCAGTACTTC. Translating gives CASSILAAGGEQYF. The rearrangement uses TRBV19 and TRBJ2-7, with 7 bases aligning to TRBD2. The length of the CDR3 is 14 residues. Germline V gene sequence: CDR1 LNHDA, CDR2 SQIVND (reference sequence). The V gene end was trimmed by 3 bases and the J gene end by 6 bases; junction bases not matched to a gene: 8.

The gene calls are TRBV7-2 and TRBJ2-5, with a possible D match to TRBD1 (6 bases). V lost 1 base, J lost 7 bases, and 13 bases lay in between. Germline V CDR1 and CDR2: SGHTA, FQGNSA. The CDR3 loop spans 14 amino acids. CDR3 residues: CASSLGGQGLTQYF. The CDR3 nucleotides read TGTGCCAGCAGCTTAGGGGGCCAGGGGCTGACCCAGTACTTC.

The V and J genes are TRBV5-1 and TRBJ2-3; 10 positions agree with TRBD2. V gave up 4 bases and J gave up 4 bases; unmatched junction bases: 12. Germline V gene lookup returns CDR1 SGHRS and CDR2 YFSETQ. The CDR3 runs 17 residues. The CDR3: CASSTRDSGRTPDTQYF. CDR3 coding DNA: TGCGCCAGCAGCACCCGGGATAGCGGGAGGACCCCAGATACGCAGTATTTT. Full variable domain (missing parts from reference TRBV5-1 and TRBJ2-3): KAGVTQTPRYLIKTRGQQVTLSCSPISGHRSVSWYQQTPGQGLQFLFEYFSETQRNKGNFPGRFSGRQFSNSRSEMNVSTLELGDSALYLCASSTRDSGRTPDTQYFGPGTRLTVL.

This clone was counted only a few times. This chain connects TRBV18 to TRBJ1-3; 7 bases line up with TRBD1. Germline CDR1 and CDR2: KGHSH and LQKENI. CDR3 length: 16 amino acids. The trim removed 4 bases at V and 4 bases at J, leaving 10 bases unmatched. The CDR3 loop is CASSHPGQALGNTIYF. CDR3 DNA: TGTGCCAGCTCACACCCCGGACAGGCTCTCGGAAACACCATATATTTT.

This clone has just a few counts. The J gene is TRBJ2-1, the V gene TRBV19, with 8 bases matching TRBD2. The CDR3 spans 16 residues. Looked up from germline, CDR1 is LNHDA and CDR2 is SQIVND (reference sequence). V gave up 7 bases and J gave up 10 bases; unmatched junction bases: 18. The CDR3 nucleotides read TGTGCCAGTACGACGGCGGGAGGCCACGACCTGTTGGAGCAGTTCTTC. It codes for CASTTAGGHDLLEQFF.

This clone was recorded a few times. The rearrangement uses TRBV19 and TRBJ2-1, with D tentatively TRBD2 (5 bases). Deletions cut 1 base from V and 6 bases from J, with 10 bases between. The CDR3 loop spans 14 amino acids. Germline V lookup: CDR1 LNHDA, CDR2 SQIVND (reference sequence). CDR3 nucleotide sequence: TGTGCCAGTAGTATAGGGCTAGCCCCCAATGAGCAGTTCTTC. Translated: CASSIGLAPNEQFF.

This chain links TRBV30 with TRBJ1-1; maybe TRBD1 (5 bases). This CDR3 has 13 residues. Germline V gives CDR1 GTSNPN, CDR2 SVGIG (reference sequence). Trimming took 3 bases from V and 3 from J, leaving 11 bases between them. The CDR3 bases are TGTGCCTGGAGGCAAGGGGCCCACACTGAAGCTTTCTTT. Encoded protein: CAWRQGAHTEAFF.

CDR3 nucleotides: TGTGCCACTTACCCTGGGGCCGTCACCTTAGATACGCAGTATTTT. It encodes CATYPGAVTLDTQYF. The rearrangement joins TRBV5-4 to TRBJ2-3; tentative D call: TRBD1 (5 bases). V was shortened by 9 bases and J by 5 bases, with 22 bases between the two germline ends. Germline V gene lookup returns CDR1 SGHNT and CDR2 YYREEE (reference sequence). There are 15 residues in the CDR3. The full variable domain, completed using reference TRBV5-4 and TRBJ2-3, is ETGVTQSPTHLIKTRGQQVTLRCSSQSGHNTVSWYQQALGQGPQFIFQYYREEENGRGNFPPRFSGLQFPNYSSELNVNALELDDSALYLCATYPGAVTLDTQYFGPGTRLTVL.

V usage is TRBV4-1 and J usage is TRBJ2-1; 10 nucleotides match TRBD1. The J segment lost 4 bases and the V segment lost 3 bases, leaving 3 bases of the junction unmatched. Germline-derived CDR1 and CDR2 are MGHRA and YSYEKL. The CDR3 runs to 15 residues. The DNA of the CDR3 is TGCGCCAGCAGCCACGGGACAGGGGAATACAATGAGCAGTTCTTC. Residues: CASSHGTGEYNEQFF.

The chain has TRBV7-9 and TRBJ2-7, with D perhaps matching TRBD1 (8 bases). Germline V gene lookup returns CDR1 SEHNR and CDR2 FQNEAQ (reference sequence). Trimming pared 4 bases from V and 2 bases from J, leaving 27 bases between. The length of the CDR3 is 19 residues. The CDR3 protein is CASSSDRARSEGGPYEQYF. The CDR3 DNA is TGTGCCAGCAGCTCGGACAGGGCGAGATCGGAGGGAGGGCCCTACGAGCAGTACTTC.

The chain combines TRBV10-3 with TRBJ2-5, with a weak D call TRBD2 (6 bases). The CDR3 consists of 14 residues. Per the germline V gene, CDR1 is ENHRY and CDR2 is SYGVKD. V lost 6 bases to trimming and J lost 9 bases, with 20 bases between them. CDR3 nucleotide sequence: TGTGCCATCAGGCCTGGGACTGACGGGACGGCCCAGTACTTC. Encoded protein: CAIRPGTDGTAQYF.

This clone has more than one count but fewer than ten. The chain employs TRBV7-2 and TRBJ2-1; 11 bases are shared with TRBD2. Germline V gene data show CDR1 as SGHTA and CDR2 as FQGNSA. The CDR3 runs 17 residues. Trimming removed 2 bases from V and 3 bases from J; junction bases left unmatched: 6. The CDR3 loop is CASSLYGTSGFYNEQFF. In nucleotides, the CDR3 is TGTGCCAGCAGCTTATATGGGACTAGCGGATTCTACAATGAGCAGTTCTTC.

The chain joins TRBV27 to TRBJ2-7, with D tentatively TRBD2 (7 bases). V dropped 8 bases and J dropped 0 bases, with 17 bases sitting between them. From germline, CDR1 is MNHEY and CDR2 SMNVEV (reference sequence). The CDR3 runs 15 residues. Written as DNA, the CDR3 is TGTGCCAGCGACGCAGGGGACTACGGCTCCTACGAGCAGTACTTC. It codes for CASDAGDYGSYEQYF.

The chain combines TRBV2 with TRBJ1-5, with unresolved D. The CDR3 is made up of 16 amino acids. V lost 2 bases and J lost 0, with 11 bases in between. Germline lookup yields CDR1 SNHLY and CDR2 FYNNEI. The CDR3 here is CASSELQYYSNQPQHF. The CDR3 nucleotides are TGTGCCAGCAGTGAATTACAGTATTATAGCAATCAGCCCCAGCATTTT. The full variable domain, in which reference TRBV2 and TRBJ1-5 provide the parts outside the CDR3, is EPEVTQTPSHQVTQMGQEVILRCVPISNHLYFYWYRQILGQKVEFLVSFYNNEISEKSEIFDDQFSVERPDGSNFTLKIRSTKLEDSAMYFCASSELQYYSNQPQHFGDGTRLSIL.

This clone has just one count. Here the CDR3 reads CAWSSGTDTQYF. The CDR3 bases are TGTGCCTGGAGTTCGGGCACAGATACGCAGTATTTT. This chain links TRBV30 with TRBJ2-3; no clear D. Per germline, CDR1 GTSNPN and CDR2 SVGIG (reference sequence). The CDR3 length is 12 residues. With 2 bases removed from V and 1 base from J, the gap between germline ends came to 4 bases.

DNA of the CDR3: TGTGCCAGCAGCAACCTCGCCACAGGGGCTGAGACCCAGTACTTC. Its translation is CASSNLATGAETQYF. The chain employs TRBV21-1 and TRBJ2-5; TRBD1 is the table's D call and was not checked against the DNA. TRBV21-1 is given as a pseudogene. This CDR3 has 15 residues.

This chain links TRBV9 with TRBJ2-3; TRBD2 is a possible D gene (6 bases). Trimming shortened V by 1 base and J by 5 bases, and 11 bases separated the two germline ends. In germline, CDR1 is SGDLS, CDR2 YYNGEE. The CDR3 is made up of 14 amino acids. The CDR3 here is CASSVLTRGDTQYF. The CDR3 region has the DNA TGTGCCAGCAGCGTATTGACTAGGGGAGATACGCAGTATTTT.

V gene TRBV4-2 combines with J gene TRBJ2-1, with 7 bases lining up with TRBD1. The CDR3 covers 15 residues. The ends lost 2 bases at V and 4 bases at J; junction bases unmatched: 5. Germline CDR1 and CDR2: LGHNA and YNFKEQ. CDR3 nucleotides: TGTGCCAGCAGCCAACTGGGACAGAGTTACAATGAGCAGTTCTTC. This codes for CASSQLGQSYNEQFF.

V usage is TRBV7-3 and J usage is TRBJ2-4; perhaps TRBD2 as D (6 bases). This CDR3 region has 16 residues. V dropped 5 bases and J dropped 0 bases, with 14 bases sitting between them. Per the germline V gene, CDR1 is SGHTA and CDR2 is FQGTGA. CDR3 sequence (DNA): TGTGCCAGCAGCCCCCGGCAGGGACTAGCCAAAAACATTCAGTACTTC. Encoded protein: CASSPRQGLAKNIQYF.

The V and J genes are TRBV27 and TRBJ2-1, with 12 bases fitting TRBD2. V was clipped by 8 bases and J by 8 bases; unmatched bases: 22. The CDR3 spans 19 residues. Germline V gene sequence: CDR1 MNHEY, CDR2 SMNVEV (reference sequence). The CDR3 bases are TGTGCCAGCCCCCCCCGACAGGGAGTCCCTAGCGGGAGGGTGTATGAGCAGTTCTTC. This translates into CASPPRQGVPSGRVYEQFF.

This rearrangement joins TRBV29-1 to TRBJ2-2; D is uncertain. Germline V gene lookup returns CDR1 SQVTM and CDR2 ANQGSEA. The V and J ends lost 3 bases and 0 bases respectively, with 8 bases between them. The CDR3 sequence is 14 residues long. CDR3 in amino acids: CSVDTGPNTGELFF. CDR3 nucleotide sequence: TGCAGCGTTGATACGGGTCCGAACACCGGGGAGCTGTTTTTT.

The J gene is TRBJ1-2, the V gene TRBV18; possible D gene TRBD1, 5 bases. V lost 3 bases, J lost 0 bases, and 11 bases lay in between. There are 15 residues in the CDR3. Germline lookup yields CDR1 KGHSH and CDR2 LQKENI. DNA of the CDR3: TGTGCCAGCTCACCGAGGACACTTTCTAACTATGGCTACACCTTC. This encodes CASSPRTLSNYGYTF.

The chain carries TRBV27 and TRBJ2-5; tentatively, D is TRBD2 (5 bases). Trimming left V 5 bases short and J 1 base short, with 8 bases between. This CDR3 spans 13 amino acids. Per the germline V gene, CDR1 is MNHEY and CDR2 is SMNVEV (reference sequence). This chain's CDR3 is CASSPGSQETQYF. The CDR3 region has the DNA TGTGCCAGCAGTCCGGGGAGCCAAGAGACCCAGTACTTC.